One and the same sample provided the 25 T cell receptor beta chains below, sequenced in a study of OX40 agonist ivuxolimab in advanced cancers. Profiled with immunoSEQ multiplex PCR; TCRdb holds only in-frame clones, not every one. The sample has approximately 40,000 clones; approximately 80% are singletons. Sample: CD4+ or CD8+ T cells sorted from blood, taken in a trial of the OX40 agonist ivuxolimab. Receptors originate from an adult with an advanced solid tumor such as melanoma, head and neck, liver or kidney cancer.

The rearrangement joins TRBV7-6 to TRBJ1-4; D not resolved. V lost 1 base to trimming and J lost 7 bases, with 7 bases between them. The CDR3 spans 13 residues. From germline, CDR1 is SGHVS and CDR2 FNYEAQ. CDR3 coding DNA: TGTGCCAGCAGCTTAGTACCGAGTGAAAAACTGTTTTTT. Its protein product is CASSLVPSEKLFF.

This chain links TRBV7-6 with TRBJ1-6, with D uncertain. The V end was cut by 5 bases, the J end by 7 bases, with 21 bases between. Germline V gives CDR1 SGHVS, CDR2 FNYEAQ. This CDR3 is 17 amino acids long. The CDR3 loop is CASSEKGDKGWNSPLHF. The DNA of the CDR3 is TGTGCCAGCAGCGAGAAGGGCGACAAGGGCTGGAATTCACCCCTCCACTTT. The full variable domain, rest sourced from reference TRBV7-6 and TRBJ1-6, is GAGVSQSPRYKVTKRGQDVALRCDPISGHVSLYWYRQALGQGPEFLTYFNYEAQQDKSGLPNDRFSAERPEGSISTLTIQRTEQRDSAMYRCASSEKGDKGWNSPLHFGNGTRLTVT.

J is TRBJ2-7 and V is TRBV2, with D hard to call. The CDR3 runs to 13 residues. Trimming removed 5 bases from V and 5 bases from J, with 13 bases in between. From germline, CDR1 is SNHLY and CDR2 FYNNEI. Here the CDR3 reads CASSLAPENEQYF. In DNA form, the CDR3 reads TGTGCCAGCAGTCTCGCCCCAGAGAACGAGCAGTACTTC.

The table lists this clone with a few counts. DNA for the CDR3: TGCGCCAGCAGCCAAGAATGGGGCGCGGGCAATCAGCCCCAGCATTTT. Its translation is CASSQEWGAGNQPQHF. The chain is built from TRBV4-1 and TRBJ1-5; perhaps TRBD1 as D (5 bases). This CDR3 contains 16 residues. The V end lost 0 bases, the J end lost 2 bases, and 11 bases lay between the germline ends. Germline V gives CDR1 MGHRA, CDR2 YSYEKL.

This chain joins TRBV11-3 and TRBJ2-1; 11 positions match TRBD2. The CDR3 extends over 16 amino acids. The V and J ends lost 4 bases and 5 bases, in that order; junction bases with no gene match: 7. Germline CDR1 is SGHNT and CDR2 is YENEEA. The CDR3 coding sequence is TGTGCCAGCAGCTCGATAACTAGCGGGGGAAACAATGAGCAGTTCTTC. Its translation is CASSSITSGGNNEQFF.

The V call is TRBV5-6, the J call TRBJ1-4, with D unclear. Germline assignment: CDR1 SGHDT and CDR2 YYEEEE. The CDR3 length is 12 residues. Trimming pared 0 bases from V and 8 bases from J, leaving 5 bases between. CDR3 in amino acids: CASSLGEEKLFF. In DNA form, the CDR3 reads TGTGCCAGCAGCTTGGGGGAAGAAAAACTGTTTTTT.

The gene calls are TRBV28 and TRBJ1-3, with 8 bases fitting TRBD1. The CDR3 is 17 amino acids. The germline V gene encodes CDR1 MDHEN and CDR2 SYDVKM. The J segment lost 3 bases and the V segment lost 6 bases, leaving 13 bases of the junction unmatched. CDR3 DNA: TGTGCCAGCAGGCCCCCGGGGCCGACAGGGGATGGAAACACCATATATTTT. Translated: CASRPPGPTGDGNTIYF. Full variable domain (remainder filled in from reference TRBV28 and TRBJ1-3): DVKVTQSSRYLVKRTGEKVFLECVQDMDHENMFWYRQDPGLGLRLIYFSYDVKMKEKGDIPEGYSVSREKKERFSLILESASTNQTSMYLCASRPPGPTGDGNTIYFGEGSWLTVV.

The chain recombines TRBV2 with TRBJ2-4, with D perhaps matching TRBD1 or TRBD2 (5 bases each). Germline V gene sequence: CDR1 SNHLY, CDR2 FYNNEI. The V end lost 3 bases, the J end lost 8 bases, and 14 bases lay between the germline ends. The CDR3 is 14 residues long. CDR3 in DNA: TGTGCCAGCAGTGACGAGGGGTCTTGGGACATTCAGTACTTC. Translated, it gives CASSDEGSWDIQYF.

The rearrangement joins TRBV9 to TRBJ1-5; D may be TRBD1 (6 bases). CDR1 and CDR2 (germline): SGDLS, YYNGEE. The length of the CDR3 is 15 residues. Trimming cost V 0 bases and J 7 bases, with 14 bases left between them. The CDR3 here is CASSVGGGLAQPQHF. CDR3 nucleotides: TGTGCCAGCAGCGTAGGGGGGGGGCTGGCGCAGCCCCAGCATTTT.

This clone is termed medium-sized (0.01 to 0.1%). V gene TRBV14 combines with J gene TRBJ2-7; D call uncertain. Between the trimmed V and J ends, which lost 1 base and 3 bases, there was a span of 10 bases. Germline values: CDR1 SGHDN, CDR2 FVKESK. This CDR3 has 14 residues. The CDR3 loop is CASSQGRIFYEQYF. The CDR3 DNA reads as TGTGCCAGCAGCCAAGGCCGGATTTTCTACGAGCAGTACTTC.

This chain links TRBV1 with TRBJ2-7. TRBV1 is tagged as a pseudogene. The CDR3 is 12 amino acids. The CDR3 DNA sequence: TGCACCAGCAGCCCCCCGCTGGTCGAGCAGTACTTC. It codes for CTSSPPLVEQYF.

V is TRBV15 and J is TRBJ2-1; 9 bases align to TRBD2. The CDR3 length is 15 residues. V trimming: 1 base; J trimming: 6 bases; junction bases outside the gene matches: 4. Germline V CDR1 and CDR2: LNHNV, YYDKDF (reference sequence). Written as DNA, the CDR3 is TGTGCCACCAGCAGAGCGGGACTAGCACTCAATGAGCAGTTCTTC. The encoded protein is CATSRAGLALNEQFF. Based on the CDR3 plus reference TRBV15 and TRBJ2-1, the full variable domain is DAMVIQNPRYQVTQFGKPVTLSCSQTLNHNVMYWYQQKSSQAPKLLFHYYDKDFNNEADTPDNFQSRRPNTSFCFLDIRSPGLGDTAMYLCATSRAGLALNEQFFGPGTRLTVL.

This clone appeared a few times. The chain employs TRBV5-8 and TRBJ1-6; 10 positions match TRBD1. Germline V gives CDR1 SGHTS, CDR2 YDEGEE. The length of the CDR3 is 14 residues. Trimming cost V 3 bases and J 9 bases; bases outside gene matches: 3. CDR3 DNA: TGTGCCAGCAGCTCGGACAGGGGGAGTTCACCCCTCCACTTT. Its protein is CASSSDRGSSPLHF.

The rearrangement joins TRBV2 to TRBJ2-2; D perhaps matches TRBD2 (6 bases). The length of the CDR3 is 14 residues. V was cut by 10 bases and J by 1 base, with 13 bases left in between. From germline, CDR1 is SNHLY and CDR2 FYNNEI. The CDR3 is CATHQAGNTGELFF. CDR3 DNA sequence: TGTGCCACCCATCAAGCGGGGAACACCGGGGAGCTGTTTTTT.

The chain has TRBV7-3 and TRBJ2-5, with D maybe TRBD2 (5 bases). Matching the DNA end better, TRBJ2-7 makes the J call doubtful. This CDR3 spans 15 amino acids. CDR1 and CDR2 from the germline V gene are SGHTA and FQGTGA. This chain's CDR3 is CASSLTSGESDEQYF. The CDR3 DNA reads as TGTGCCAGCAGCTTAACGTCCGGGGAGAGCGACGAGCAGTACTTC.

The V and J genes are TRBV7-3 and TRBJ2-1; 7 bases are a match to TRBD2. Germline V gene sequence: CDR1 SGHTA, CDR2 FQGTGA. Trimming removed 2 bases from V and 2 bases from J; junction bases left unmatched: 12. The CDR3 consists of 18 residues. CDR3 protein: CASSLESGRPLAYNEQFF. DNA of the CDR3: TGTGCCAGCAGCTTAGAATCCGGGAGGCCACTTGCCTACAATGAGCAGTTCTTC.

The chain is built from TRBV7-9 and TRBJ1-6, with D maybe TRBD1 (6 bases). The germline CDR1 and CDR2 sequences are SEHNR and FQNEAQ (reference sequence). The CDR3 runs 18 residues. The V end lost 4 bases, the J end lost 0 bases, and 16 bases lay between the germline ends. The chain's CDR3 is CASSSWTAGSSYNSPLHF. The DNA of the CDR3 is TGTGCCAGCAGCTCCTGGACAGCCGGGAGCTCCTATAATTCACCCCTCCACTTT.

CDR3 coding DNA: TGCGCCAGCAGCTTGGGGGGAGACGCAACTAATGAAAAACTGTTTTTT. As protein: CASSLGGDATNEKLFF. The chain links TRBV5-1 to TRBJ1-4; D unclear. Trimming removed 0 bases from V and 0 bases from J, with 9 bases in between. The CDR3 consists of 16 residues. The germline CDR1 and CDR2 sequences are SGHRS and YFSETQ.

This clone was observed a handful of times. The V call is TRBV6-6, the J call TRBJ2-1; no clear D. Germline V gene data show CDR1 as MNHNY and CDR2 as SVGAGI (reference sequence). The CDR3 length is 13 residues. Trimming cost V 7 bases and J 7 bases, with 14 bases left between them. CDR3 protein: CASIAPQHNEQFF. The CDR3 coding sequence is TGTGCCAGCATCGCTCCACAGCATAATGAGCAGTTCTTC.

This sequence joins TRBV4-1 and TRBJ2-7; the match to TRBD2 covers 11 bases. The CDR3 sequence is 16 residues long. The trim removed 3 bases at V and 3 bases at J, leaving 7 bases unmatched. The germline V gene encodes CDR1 MGHRA and CDR2 YSYEKL. CDR3 DNA: TGCGCCAGCAGCCAGCCCGCCGGGACTAGCGGCTACGAGCAGTACTTC. Protein sequence: CASSQPAGTSGYEQYF.

This chain joins TRBV15 and TRBJ2-1; a weak D match, TRBD2 (7 bases). Trimming removed 5 bases from V and 5 bases from J, with 25 bases in between. Germline loops: CDR1 LNHNV, CDR2 YYDKDF (reference sequence). The CDR3 runs 18 residues. The CDR3 is CATSGGGNIGGPHNEQFF. The CDR3 bases are TGTGCCACCAGCGGAGGTGGGAATATCGGGGGGCCCCACAATGAGCAGTTCTTC.

This clone was counted a single time. This rearrangement joins TRBV7-9 to TRBJ2-1, with a possible D match to TRBD2 (7 bases). CDR3 length equals 17 residues. The ends were cut back, 1 base at V and 3 bases at J, with 16 bases in the middle. Looked up from germline, CDR1 is SEHNR and CDR2 is FQNEAQ (reference sequence). The CDR3 nucleotides are TGTGCCAGCAGCTTAGGTGGGGGGGGCACAGTCTACAATGAGCAGTTCTTC. It specifies CASSLGGGGTVYNEQFF.

The rearrangement links TRBV7-9 to TRBJ1-1; D unclear. The CDR3 sequence is 13 residues long. The ends were cut back, 1 base at V and 8 bases at J, with 11 bases in the middle. Germline V gives CDR1 SEHNR, CDR2 FQNEAQ (reference sequence). In DNA form, the CDR3 reads TGTGCCAGCAGCTTAGGGGGAGCTCAGGAAGCTTTCTTT. It encodes CASSLGGAQEAFF.

The V gene is TRBV5-6, the J gene TRBJ1-1; 8 nucleotides agree with TRBD1. After removal of 4 bases from V and 2 bases from J, the junction contained 7 bases not matched to a gene. The germline gives CDR1 SGHDT, CDR2 YYEEEE. This CDR3 contains 15 residues. The CDR3 DNA is TGTGCCAGCAGCGAAAACAGGGGGTATAACACTGAAGCTTTCTTT. Its protein is CASSENRGYNTEAFF.

The V and J genes are TRBV5-5 and TRBJ1-1; D gene uncertain. The CDR3 totals 12 residues. Germline CDR1 SGHKS, CDR2 YYEKEE (reference sequence). V lost 1 base and J 2 bases, leaving 3 bases between the germline ends. The CDR3 bases are TGTGCCAGCAGCTTGACTAACACTGAAGCTTTCTTT. It encodes CASSLTNTEAFF.